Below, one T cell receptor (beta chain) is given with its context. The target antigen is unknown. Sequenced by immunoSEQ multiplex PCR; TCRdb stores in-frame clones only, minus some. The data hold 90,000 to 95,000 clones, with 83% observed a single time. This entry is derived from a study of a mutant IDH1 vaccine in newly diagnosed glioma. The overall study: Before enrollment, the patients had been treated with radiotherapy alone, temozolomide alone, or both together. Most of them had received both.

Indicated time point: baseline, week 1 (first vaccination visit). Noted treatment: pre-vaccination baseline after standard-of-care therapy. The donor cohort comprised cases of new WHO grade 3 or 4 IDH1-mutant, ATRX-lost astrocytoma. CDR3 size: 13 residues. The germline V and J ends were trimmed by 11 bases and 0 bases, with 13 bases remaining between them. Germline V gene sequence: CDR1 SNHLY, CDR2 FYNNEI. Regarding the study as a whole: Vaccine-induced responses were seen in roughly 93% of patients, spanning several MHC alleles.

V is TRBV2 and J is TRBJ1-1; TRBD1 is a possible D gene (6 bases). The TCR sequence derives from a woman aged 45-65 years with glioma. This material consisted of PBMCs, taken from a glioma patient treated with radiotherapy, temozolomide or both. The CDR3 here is CASIRGVNTEAFF. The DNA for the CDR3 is TGTGCCTCAATTAGGGGGGTGAACACTGAAGCTTTCTTT.